This T cell receptor (beta chain) was captured by sequencing in a study of OX40 agonist ivuxolimab in advanced cancers. TCRdb keeps only in-frame clones here, not all; method: immunoSEQ multiplex PCR. The sample has 65,000 to 95,000 clones, approximately 88% seen once. Looked up from germline, CDR1 is PRHDT and CDR2 is FYEKMQ (reference sequence). The V end lost 4 bases, the J end lost 6 bases, and 10 bases lay between the germline ends. The CDR3 covers 12 residues. The J gene is TRBJ2-7, the V gene TRBV13, with D possibly being TRBD1 (5 bases). The receptor was isolated from an adult with an advanced solid tumor such as melanoma, head and neck, liver or kidney cancer. Sequenced here: CD4+ or CD8+ T cells sorted from blood, sampled in a trial of the OX40 agonist ivuxolimab. CDR3 loop: CASSYQGSEQYF. The CDR3 DNA is TGTGCCAGCAGCTATCAGGGTAGCGAGCAGTACTTC. The variable domain in full, with the rest retrieved from reference TRBV13 and TRBJ2-7, is AAGVIQSPRHLIKEKRETATLKCYPIPRHDTVYWYQQGPGQDPQFLISFYEKMQSDKGSIPDRFSAQQFSDYHSELNMSSLELGDSALYFCASSYQGSEQYFGPGTRLTVT.